These T cell receptor beta chains were read from a single sample in a study of CD8 T cells in ankylosing spondylitis. Using its own MiXCR run on the 5' RACE reads, TCRdb lists one record per CDR3 protein. The table shows 500,000 or so distinct CDR3 sequences, with approximately 5.3% occurring only once. Sequenced input: blood, either unsorted or a sorted T cell fraction (not recorded which). The receptors were sampled from a male donor with ankylosing spondylitis. CDR3s include the opening cysteine and the closing phenylalanine or tryptophan. The order of the fields is CDR3 protein, CDR3 DNA, D gene, J gene, V gene, clone size. D genes are given only for firm matches. Not every row has a clone size; where given, it reads once, few, many or a size class.

CASAYRGFGETQYF | TGTGCCAGCGCCTACAGGGGGTTTGGGGAGACCCAGTACTTC | TRBD1 | TRBJ2-5 | TRBV27 | .
CSARPGGGLGNTIYF | TGCAGTGCTAGACCGGGAGGGGGGCTCGGAAACACCATATATTTT | . | TRBJ1-3 | TRBV20-1 | many
CATSSDRRRYF | TGTGCCACCTCATCGGACAGACGCAGGTATTTT | . | TRBJ2-3 | TRBV28 | many
CASSWTSGGIYEQYF | TGCGCCAGCAGCTGGACTAGCGGGGGGATCTACGAGCAGTACTTC | TRBD2 | TRBJ2-7 | TRBV5-1 | few
CSASGQAPYEQYF | TGCAGTGCTAGTGGGCAGGCCCCCTACGAGCAGTACTTC | . | TRBJ2-7 | TRBV20-1 | .
CSASPGLSGRDEQYF | TGCAGTGCTAGTCCGGGCCTTAGCGGGAGAGACGAGCAGTACTTC | TRBD2 | TRBJ2-7 | TRBV20-1 | many
CASSRTSGGTTDTQYF | TGTGCCAGCAGTCGTACTAGCGGGGGGACCACAGATACGCAGTATTTT | TRBD2 | TRBJ2-3 | TRBV12-3/TRBV12-4 | .
CASSSVGETQYF | TGTGCCAGCAGTTCCGTGGGAGAGACCCAGTACTTC | . | TRBJ2-5 | TRBV28 | few
CSASRETNEQFF | TGCAGTGCTAGTCGGGAGACCAATGAGCAGTTCTTC | . | TRBJ2-1 | TRBV20-1 | few
CSARSLRFYEQYF | TGCAGTGCTAGATCCCTCCGGTTCTACGAGCAGTACTTC | . | TRBJ2-7 | TRBV20-1 | many
CASSLSILYEQYF | TGTGCCAGCAGTTTATCGATTCTGTACGAGCAGTACTTC | . | TRBJ2-7 | TRBV27 | many
CASSEAPSGDSLPLNF | TGTGCCAGCAGTGAAGCGCCAAGCGGGGACTCCCTTCCCCTGAACTTC | TRBD2 | TRBJ2-1 | TRBV6-1 | many
CSASYITYEQYF | TGCAGTGCTAGCTACATAACCTACGAGCAGTACTTC | . | TRBJ2-7 | TRBV20-1 | many
CASSQDPTRAQSSKWANVLTF | TGCGCCAGCAGCCAAGACCCAACCCGGGCGCAGAGCTCTAAGTGGGCCAACGTCCTGACTTTC | . | TRBJ2-6 | TRBV4-1 | many
CASSQDHKSSYEQYF | TGCGCCAGCAGCCAAGACCACAAGAGCTCCTACGAGCAGTACTTC | . | TRBJ2-7 | TRBV4-3 | .
CASSQPGTGENEQFF | TGTGCCAGCAGCCAGCCCGGGACAGGGGAAAATGAGCAGTTCTTC | TRBD1 | TRBJ2-1 | TRBV4-2 | few
CSARAGPNTGELFF | TGCAGTGCTAGAGCGGGCCCGAACACCGGGGAGCTGTTTTTT | . | TRBJ2-2 | TRBV20-1 | many
CSVLGLAKNIQYF | TGCAGCGTCCTAGGATTAGCCAAAAACATTCAGTACTTC | . | TRBJ2-4 | TRBV29-1 | .
CASSLGAASGSRNEQFF | TGTGCCAGCAGCTTAGGCGCGGCTAGCGGGAGTCGCAATGAGCAGTTCTTC | TRBD2 | TRBJ2-1 | TRBV7-9 | many
CASSLDVDTGELFF | TGCGCCAGCAGCTTGGATGTGGACACCGGGGAGCTGTTTTTT | . | TRBJ2-2 | TRBV5-1 | many
CASSARLVSHEQYF | TGTGCCAGCAGTGCCCGACTAGTCTCGCACGAGCAGTACTTC | . | TRBJ2-7 | TRBV6-2/TRBV6-3 | .
CATSGGGRQPQHF | TGTGCCACCAGCGGTGGGGGGCGGCAGCCCCAGCATTTT | . | TRBJ1-5 | TRBV15 | .
CASSEGSGRGGYGYTF | TGTGCCAGCAGTGAAGGTTCAGGGCGCGGTGGCTATGGCTACACCTTC | . | TRBJ1-2 | TRBV2 | many
CSARTGGSTEAFF | TGCAGTGCTAGAACAGGGGGCTCTACTGAAGCTTTCTTT | TRBD1 | TRBJ1-1 | TRBV20-1 | .
CASSTNRRNYGYTF | TGTGCCAGCAGCACAAACAGGAGAAACTATGGCTACACCTTC | . | TRBJ1-2 | TRBV9 | many
CASSHRTLHPGYTF | TGTGCCAGCTCGCACAGGACACTCCATCCCGGCTACACCTTC | . | TRBJ1-2 | TRBV18 | many
CASSLEGIRGGGEQYF | TGCGCCAGCAGCTTGGAAGGGATCAGAGGGGGCGGCGAGCAGTACTTC | TRBD1 | TRBJ2-7 | TRBV5-1 | many
CASTGTPYNEQFF | TGTGCCAGCACCGGGACACCTTACAATGAGCAGTTCTTC | . | TRBJ2-1 | TRBV6-1 | many
CATSNEILAQAAGELFF | TGTGCCACCAGCAATGAAATTCTAGCGCAGGCGGCCGGGGAGCTGTTTTTT | . | TRBJ2-2 | TRBV15 | many
CASSPNARSFLFF | TGTGCCAGCAGCCCCAACGCAAGATCATTTCTGTTTTTT | . | TRBJ1-4 | TRBV3-1 | many
CASSQDQGHTEAFF | TGCGCCAGCAGTCAGGACCAGGGGCACACTGAAGCTTTCTTT | . | TRBJ1-1 | TRBV5-1 | many
CASSERLGGGKNIQYF | TGTGCCAGCAGCGAACGGTTGGGGGGGGGCAAAAACATTCAGTACTTC | TRBD2 | TRBJ2-4 | TRBV9 | many
CASGPIGRTQYF | TGTGCCAGCGGACCGATTGGTAGGACCCAGTACTTC | . | TRBJ2-5 | TRBV6-2/TRBV6-3 | many
CASSLAGGSADTQYF | TGTGCCAGCAGCTTGGCTGGGGGAAGTGCAGATACGCAGTATTTT | . | TRBJ2-3 | TRBV7-9 | many
CASSLGPGQLYGYTF | TGCGCCAGCAGCTTGGGCCCGGGACAGCTCTATGGCTACACCTTC | TRBD1 | TRBJ1-2 | TRBV5-1 | many
CRPTADRGNYGYTF | TGCAGGCCGACGGCCGACAGGGGGAACTATGGCTACACCTTC | TRBD1 | TRBJ1-2 | TRBV20-1 | many
CSASKQYTGELFF | TGCAGTGCTAGTAAACAGTACACCGGGGAGCTGTTTTTT | . | TRBJ2-2 | TRBV20-1 | many
CAGGELIPRTGNEKLFF | TGTGCCGGGGGAGAGCTTATACCCCGTACGGGTAATGAAAAACTGTTTTTT | . | TRBJ1-4 | TRBV7-9 | many
CASSVRSGLYYEQYF | TGTGCCAGCAGCGTACGTAGCGGGCTTTACTACGAGCAGTACTTC | TRBD2 | TRBJ2-7 | TRBV9 | many
CASSEYTEITEAFF | TGTGCCAGCAGTGAATATACAGAGATCACTGAAGCTTTCTTT | . | TRBJ1-1 | TRBV25-1 | few